This TCR beta chain was sequenced during a study of shared clonotypes between healthy human individuals (dated by TCRdb to 2019 to 2021). Some background on the complete study: Three men and a couple of women, aged 18 to 49 years, made up the cohort. To estimate repertoire size and how much clonotypes are shared between individuals, the study performed deep sequencing of blood TCR repertoires from a few healthy adults. Leukapheresis yielded between about 0.9 and 9 billion PBMCs per donor. Different laboratories and diverse techniques were used to prepare libraries and sequence TCR repertoires, to increase sequencing depth and limit assay-specific biases. For each donor, three plates each were used for CD4 naive and CD4 memory, two plates were used for CD8 naive, and one plate was used for CD8 memory.

CD8 naive samples were CD45RO-negative cells positively selected for CCR7, giving a CD45RA+CCR7+ population that excluded TemRA cells. The donors were healthy, HIV-negative adults who had no recently reported acute infections or vaccinations. Every donor was a Caucasian adult living in Nashville, Tennessee, USA. Blood was collected by leukapheresis, and PBMCs were isolated by Ficoll-Histopaque density gradient centrifugation and then cryopreserved in liquid nitrogen vapor phase. Analytical flow cytometry was used to check the purity and quantity of every magnetically sorted T cell population. Genomic DNA was isolated from each sorted fraction and quantified by UV absorbance on a Nanodrop 2000c. Notes on this clone: The specificity of this receptor is unknown. No per-base quality is available; no much larger clone lies one base away.

What the work shows at the level of the full study, not this receptor alone: Clonotypes shared by all four sorted-subset donors showed higher generation probabilities than non-shared clonotypes. The small number of donors limited the genetic and exposure-history diversity represented. Incomplete sequencing was indicated by rarefaction of sorted-subset datasets, despite the large sequencing depth. When a handful of donors were compared, the shared fraction of clonotypes was around 4.6% for naive CD4, 3% to 4% for naive CD8, 2.3% for memory CD4, and around 0.37% for memory CD8. Based on pairwise subsampling, the degree of clonotype sharing among donors was expected to be affected by sequencing depth. Estimated clonotype richness was generally larger for naive than for memory subsets. Sampling was restricted to blood, and TCR repertoires in tissues likely differ from the TCR repertoires found in blood.

V is pared back by 6 bases and J by 7 bases, with 19 bases lying between the germline termini. The CDR3 spans 16 residues, from the cysteine through the phenylalanine. CDR3 DNA only is kept here, 48 bases in frame from base 1. From the germline V gene, CDR1 is MDHEN and CDR2 is SYDVKM. Using the deep immunoSEQ assay, multiplex PCR amplified TCR CDR3 regions from genomic DNA. Extracted genomic DNA from each cell subset was spread evenly across all wells of several immunoSEQ 96-well plates, with each plate serving as a replicate. For sorted subsets, each replicate PCR was loaded with approximately 0.2 ug genomic DNA, equivalent to 25,000 to 30,000 T cell genomes. Purified libraries were quantified with a Qubit 3.0 fluorometer, sized on a Bioanalyzer 2100, and re-quantified with the KAPA Library Quantification kit. Every immunoSEQ 96-well plate was sequenced on a separate single-read 150-cycle Illumina NextSeq 550 flow cell. In the source study's methods: The immunoSEQ output contained only junctional sequences without quality scores, so filtering could not match that applied to full-length reads. Sequences were annotated with PyIR, a Python wrapper for IgBLAST v1.9, using IMGT germline references to assign V/J genes and CDR3. Reads were removed for weak V/J assignments (E-value above 1e-6), missing CDR3, stop codons, out-of-frame junctions, or ambiguous translated residues. A V3J clonotype was defined by an identical inferred V gene, J gene, and CDR3 amino acid sequence. To compute the percentage overlap between repertoires, the number of shared unique clonotypes was divided by the size of the smaller repertoire. Richness of each repertoire was evaluated using RTK rarefaction, the Chao1 estimator, and Recon v2.1 estimates of unobserved clonotypes. For all TCRbeta clonotypes obtained by the gDNA method from a few donors, generation probabilities were computed with OLGA. The table comes from immuneACCESS by way of TCRdb, which keeps in-frame sequences with V and J called. Part of the clones is missing from these tables; in studies checked, under half for an unresolved V gene and the rest for unknown reasons. V and J calls and clone size are given by that table; D and trimming were obtained from the DNA. This sample gives approximately 2,200,000 clones in total; 85% to 95% of them show up just once. Clones ranked in the top ten supply roughly 1.7% of the sample.

The sequence was obtained from a man aged 18 to 30 in good health. Some clones in this sample may be carry-over from other donors' samples. The V and J segments used are TRBV28 and TRBJ1-6, and TRBD1 may be the D gene, going by 6 matching bases. What was sequenced was naive CD8+ T cells from PBMCs. The sample's cell subset or site, from its label and the paper: CD45RA+CCR7+. Read as DNA, the sequence is TGTGCCAGCAGACGAACAGGGAAGTCTGGGAATTCACCCCTCCACTTT. Its protein is CASRRTGKSGNSPLHF.